This T cell receptor (beta chain) was sequenced during a study of T cells in narcolepsy. V dropped 3 bases and J dropped 6 bases, with 17 bases sitting between them. Germline V gene lookup returns CDR1 MGHDK and CDR2 SYGVNS. The CDR3 extends over 15 amino acids. Clones were sequenced by immunoSEQ multiplex PCR, and TCRdb holds only the in-frame ones, with some missing. In the table there are fewer than 25,000 clones, approximately 82% of which are singletons. The sequence was collected from a human donor in good health. Sequenced material: memory (CD45RA-) CD4+ T cells from blood. The rearrangement joins TRBV25-1 to TRBJ1-2, with D possibly TRBD1 on 5 matching bases. The CDR3 here is CASSDSGRVHDGYTF. In DNA form, the CDR3 reads TGTGCCAGCAGTGATTCCGGCAGGGTTCACGATGGCTACACCTTC.